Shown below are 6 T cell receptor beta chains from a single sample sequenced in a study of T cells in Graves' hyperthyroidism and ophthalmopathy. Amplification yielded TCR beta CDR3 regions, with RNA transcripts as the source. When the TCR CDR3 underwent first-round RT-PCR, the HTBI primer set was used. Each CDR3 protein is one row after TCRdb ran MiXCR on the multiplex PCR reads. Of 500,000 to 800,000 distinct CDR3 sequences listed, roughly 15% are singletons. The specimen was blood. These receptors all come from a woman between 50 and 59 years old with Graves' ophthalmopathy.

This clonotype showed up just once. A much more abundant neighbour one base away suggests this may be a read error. In nucleotides, the CDR3 is TGTGCCAGCATACGGACAGGACCCTACGAGCAGTACTTC. Its protein product is CASIRTGPYEQYF. This sequence joins TRBV12-3 or TRBV12-4 and TRBJ2-7; 7 positions match TRBD1. J was trimmed by 2 bases and V by 7 bases; bases with no gene match: 5. This CDR3 has 13 residues.

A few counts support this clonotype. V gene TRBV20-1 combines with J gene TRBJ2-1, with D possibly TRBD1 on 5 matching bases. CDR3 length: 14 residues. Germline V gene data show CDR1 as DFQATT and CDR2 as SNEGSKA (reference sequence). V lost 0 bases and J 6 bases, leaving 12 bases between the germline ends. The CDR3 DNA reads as TGCAGTGCTAGAGATTTCGGTCAGGGCAATGAGCAGTTCTTC. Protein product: CSARDFGQGNEQFF.

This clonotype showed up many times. The CDR3 here is CASRGTGFPGYTF. In DNA, the CDR3 is TGTGCCAGCAGGGGGACAGGGTTTCCTGGCTACACCTTC. The genes are TRBV28 and TRBJ1-2; 9 bases map to TRBD1. Germline-derived CDR1 and CDR2 are MDHEN and SYDVKM. This CDR3 has 13 residues. V shed 6 bases and J 7 bases; nucleotides not matched to a gene: 6.

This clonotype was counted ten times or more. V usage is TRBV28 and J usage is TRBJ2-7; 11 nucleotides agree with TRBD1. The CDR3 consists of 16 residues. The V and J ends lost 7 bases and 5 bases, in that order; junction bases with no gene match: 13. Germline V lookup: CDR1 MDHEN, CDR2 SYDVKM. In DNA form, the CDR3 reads TGTGCCAGCACCTCGAGGCGGGGACAGGGGGTCCACGAGCAGTACTTC. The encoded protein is CASTSRRGQGVHEQYF.

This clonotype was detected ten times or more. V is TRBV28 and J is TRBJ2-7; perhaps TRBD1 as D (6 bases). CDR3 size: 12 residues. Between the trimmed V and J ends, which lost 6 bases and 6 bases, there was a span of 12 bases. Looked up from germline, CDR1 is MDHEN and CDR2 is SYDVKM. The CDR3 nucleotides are TGTGCCAGCAGCTCTACAGGGTTCGAGCAGTACTTC. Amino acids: CASSSTGFEQYF. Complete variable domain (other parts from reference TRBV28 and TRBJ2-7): DVKVTQSSRYLVKRTGEKVFLECVQDMDHENMFWYRQDPGLGLRLIYFSYDVKMKEKGDIPEGYSVSREKKERFSLILESASTNQTSMYLCASSSTGFEQYFGPGTRLTVT.

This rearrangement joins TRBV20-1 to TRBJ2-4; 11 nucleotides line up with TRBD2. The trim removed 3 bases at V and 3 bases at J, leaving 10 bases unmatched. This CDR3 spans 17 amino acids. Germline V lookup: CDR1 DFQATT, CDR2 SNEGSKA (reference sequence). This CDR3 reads CSASATSGRKDKNIQYF. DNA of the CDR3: TGCAGTGCTAGCGCTACTAGCGGGAGAAAGGACAAAAACATTCAGTACTTC.